Below are 21 T cell receptor beta chains sequenced from a single sample in a study of blood T cell repertoires in COVID-19. Assay: immunoSEQ multiplex PCR; the TCRdb copy retains only in-frame clones and omits some. Among 200,000 to 250,000 clones, less than 90% were seen once, and the ten largest hold approximately 6.8%. Sequences were obtained from PBMCs or T cells enriched from blood (not recorded which). The receptors come from a woman in her thirties or forties who had recovered from COVID-19.

V usage is TRBV10-3 and J usage is TRBJ2-3, with TRBD2 matching 8 bases. Germline loops: CDR1 ENHRY, CDR2 SYGVKD. This CDR3 has 14 amino acids. The ends lost 5 bases at V and 5 bases at J; junction bases unmatched: 6. This CDR3 is CAISPGLGRDTQYF. The DNA for the CDR3 is TGTGCCATCAGTCCGGGACTAGGACGAGATACGCAGTATTTT.

The J gene is TRBJ1-2, the V gene TRBV6-6; the match to TRBD1 covers 9 bases. V lost 5 bases and J lost 8; bases outside the gene matches: 18. Per germline, CDR1 MNHNY and CDR2 SVGAGI (reference sequence). The CDR3 runs 17 residues. For the CDR3, the DNA is TGTGCCAGCAGTCCGTATGGCCGGGACAGGGACGTTTTAGGCTACACCTTC. It translates to CASSPYGRDRDVLGYTF.

The rearrangement links TRBV7-3 to TRBJ2-3; 14 nucleotides agree with TRBD2. From germline, CDR1 is SGHTA and CDR2 FQGTGA. V dropped 5 bases and J dropped 3; count of bases not matched to a gene: 4. The CDR3 is 16 amino acids. The CDR3 reads CASSTGLAGETDTQYF. Written as DNA, the CDR3 is TGTGCCAGCAGCACGGGACTAGCGGGAGAAACAGATACGCAGTATTTT.

This chain connects TRBV6-5 to TRBJ2-3; D is unresolved. V dropped 2 bases and J dropped 1 base, with 7 bases sitting between them. The length of the CDR3 is 14 residues. In germline, CDR1 is MNHEY, CDR2 SVGAGI. The CDR3 loop is CASSYGLRTDTQYF. The CDR3 DNA reads as TGTGCCAGCAGTTACGGGCTACGCACAGATACGCAGTATTTT.

This chain connects TRBV7-2 to TRBJ2-2, with TRBD2 matching over 8 bases. This CDR3 region has 16 residues. CDR1 and CDR2 (germline): SGHTA, FQGNSA. With 0 bases clipped from V and 7 bases from J, the junction kept 7 bases outside the gene matches. CDR3 DNA sequence: TGTGCCAGCAGCTTAGCGCTGGGACTAGGGATCGGGGAGCTGTTTTTT. Its translation: CASSLALGLGIGELFF.

Only one count was recorded for this clone. The CDR3 is CSVDGVRGYTF. For the CDR3, the DNA is TGCAGCGTTGACGGGGTAAGAGGCTACACCTTC. The chain has TRBV29-1 and TRBJ1-2; D gene ambiguous. From germline, CDR1 is SQVTM and CDR2 ANQGSEA. The CDR3 has 11 amino acids. Trimming left V 3 bases short and J 8 bases short, with 10 bases between.

The chain uses TRBV7-9 and TRBJ2-1; no clear D. The CDR3 is made up of 16 amino acids. Germline V gives CDR1 SEHNR, CDR2 FQNEAQ (reference sequence). The ends were cut back, 5 bases at V and 0 bases at J, with 14 bases in the middle. This CDR3 reads CASSNRDTSSYNEQFF. The CDR3 DNA follows: TGTGCCAGCAGCAATCGAGACACGAGCTCCTACAATGAGCAGTTCTTC.

The chain uses TRBV4-1 and TRBJ2-7; maybe TRBD1 (6 bases). CDR1 and CDR2 from the germline V gene are MGHRA and YSYEKL. The CDR3 is 14 residues long. V was shortened by 1 base and J by 9 bases, with 16 bases between the two germline ends. This chain's CDR3 is CASSQAWASTGQYF. CDR3 in DNA: TGCGCCAGCAGCCAAGCTTGGGCCTCGACAGGGCAGTACTTC.

The chain couples TRBV6-5 to TRBJ2-7, with 7 bases identical to TRBD1. The V gene's germline CDR1 is MNHEY and CDR2 SVGAGI. The CDR3 has 14 residues. J was trimmed by 4 bases and V by 6 bases; bases with no gene match: 9. In DNA form, the CDR3 reads TGTGCCAGCAGCCCCCAGACAGGGAAATACGAGCAGTACTTC. Residues: CASSPQTGKYEQYF.

The rearrangement links TRBV7-9 to TRBJ2-1; TRBD1 matches 8 bases. The CDR3 sequence is 15 residues long. J gave up 4 bases and V 2 bases, and 4 bases lay outside the gene matches. CDR1 is SEHNR, CDR2 FQNEAQ, per germline (reference sequence). The CDR3 DNA is TGTGCCAGCAGCTTACAGGGGGCGCCATACAATGAGCAGTTCTTC. It is translated as CASSLQGAPYNEQFF.

The chain is built from TRBV5-1 and TRBJ2-2; the match to TRBD1 covers 8 bases. The CDR3 is 14 residues long. Germline-derived CDR1 and CDR2 are SGHRS and YFSETQ. The J segment lost 6 bases and the V segment lost 4 bases, leaving 5 bases of the junction unmatched. The CDR3 DNA sequence: TGCGCCAGCAGCATGACAGGGGCCCCCGGGGAGCTGTTTTTT. It codes for CASSMTGAPGELFF.

The sample holds one count of this clone. The V call is TRBV10-3, the J call TRBJ1-5, with unresolved D. Per germline, CDR1 ENHRY and CDR2 SYGVKD. V was cut by 6 bases and J by 4 bases, with 7 bases left in between. CDR3 length: 12 amino acids. For the CDR3, the DNA is TGTGCCATCAGCCGGGAGAATCAGCCCCAGCATTTT. Translated: CAISRENQPQHF.

This sequence joins TRBV3-1 (or the pseudogene TRBV3-2) and TRBJ2-7; TRBD2 agrees at 11 bases. Losses at the gene ends were 0 bases for V and 0 bases for J; bases not matched to a gene: 4. CDR1 LGHDT and CDR2 YNNKEL come from the germline V gene (reference sequence). The CDR3 runs 17 residues. CDR3 amino acids: CASSQDYLAGGSYEQYV. DNA for the CDR3: TGTGCCAGCAGCCAAGACTATCTAGCGGGGGGCTCCTACGAGCAGTACGTC.

The rearrangement uses TRBV19 and TRBJ1-2; D is undetermined. Germline CDR1 and CDR2: LNHDA and SQIVND (reference sequence). Trimming left V 5 bases short and J 6 bases short, with 13 bases between. The CDR3 is 13 amino acids. CDR3 DNA sequence: TGTGCCAGTAGTGAAACGGCTCGGGATGGCTACACCTTC. It translates to CASSETARDGYTF.

A single count supports this clone. This chain uses TRBV7-2 with TRBJ2-1; TRBD2 is a possible D gene (5 bases). The CDR3 contains 13 residues. Trimming left V 3 bases short and J 10 bases short, with 13 bases between. Germline CDR1 SGHTA, CDR2 FQGNSA. The CDR3 loop reads CASSFYGVGEQFF. The DNA for the CDR3 is TGTGCCAGCAGCTTTTACGGGGTGGGCGAGCAGTTCTTC.

This chain links TRBV28 with TRBJ1-1; tentatively, D is TRBD1 (6 bases). CDR3 size: 13 residues. Between the trimmed V and J ends, which lost 10 bases and 6 bases, there was a span of 18 bases. Looked up from germline, CDR1 is MDHEN and CDR2 is SYDVKM. In DNA form, the CDR3 reads TGTGCCACCCGGGACACCGGTCGGGCTGAAGCTTTCTTT. Translation: CATRDTGRAEAFF.

The chain is built from TRBV4-3 and TRBJ1-2; a weak D match, TRBD1 (5 bases). Looked up from germline, CDR1 is LGHNA and CDR2 is YSLEER. V lost 0 bases and J 10 bases, leaving 15 bases between the germline ends. There are 14 residues in the CDR3. The CDR3 protein is CASSQDRRTLDYTF. The CDR3 bases are TGCGCCAGCAGCCAAGATAGAAGGACACTGGACTACACCTTC.

The V and J genes are TRBV18 and TRBJ1-2; 8 positions agree with TRBD1. Germline V gene lookup returns CDR1 KGHSH and CDR2 LQKENI. V trimming: 5 bases; J trimming: 5 bases; junction bases outside the gene matches: 10. CDR3 length: 15 residues. The CDR3 DNA sequence: TGTGCCAGCTCAAATCAAGGACAGGGACTATATGGCTACACCTTC. Protein: CASSNQGQGLYGYTF.

The chain recombines TRBV3-1 (or the pseudogene TRBV3-2) with TRBJ1-2; TRBD1 might be the D (6 bases). Germline lookup yields CDR1 LGHDT and CDR2 YNNKEL (reference sequence). V lost 0 bases, J lost 8 bases, and 13 bases lay in between. The CDR3 extends over 14 amino acids. The CDR3: CASSQDRTVYGYTF. The CDR3 DNA sequence: TGTGCCAGCAGCCAAGATCGGACAGTATACGGCTACACCTTC.

The CDR3: CASSQVVQGTDGYTF. CDR3 DNA sequence: TGTGCCAGCAGCCAAGTCGTCCAGGGGACAGATGGCTACACCTTC. This chain links TRBV3-1 (or the pseudogene TRBV3-2) with TRBJ1-2; TRBD1 aligns across 7 bases. Germline CDR1 is LGHDT and CDR2 is YNNKEL (reference sequence). The CDR3 loop spans 15 amino acids. V gave up 1 base and J gave up 6 bases; unmatched junction bases: 8.

J is TRBJ2-3 and V is TRBV21-1; the table's D gene call, TRBD1, was not cross checked with the DNA. TRBV21-1 is shown as a pseudogene. This CDR3 spans 14 amino acids. The CDR3 nucleotides are TGTGCCAGCAGCAAAGGGGGGCCCTCAGATACGCAGTATTTT. Translated: CASSKGGPSDTQYF.